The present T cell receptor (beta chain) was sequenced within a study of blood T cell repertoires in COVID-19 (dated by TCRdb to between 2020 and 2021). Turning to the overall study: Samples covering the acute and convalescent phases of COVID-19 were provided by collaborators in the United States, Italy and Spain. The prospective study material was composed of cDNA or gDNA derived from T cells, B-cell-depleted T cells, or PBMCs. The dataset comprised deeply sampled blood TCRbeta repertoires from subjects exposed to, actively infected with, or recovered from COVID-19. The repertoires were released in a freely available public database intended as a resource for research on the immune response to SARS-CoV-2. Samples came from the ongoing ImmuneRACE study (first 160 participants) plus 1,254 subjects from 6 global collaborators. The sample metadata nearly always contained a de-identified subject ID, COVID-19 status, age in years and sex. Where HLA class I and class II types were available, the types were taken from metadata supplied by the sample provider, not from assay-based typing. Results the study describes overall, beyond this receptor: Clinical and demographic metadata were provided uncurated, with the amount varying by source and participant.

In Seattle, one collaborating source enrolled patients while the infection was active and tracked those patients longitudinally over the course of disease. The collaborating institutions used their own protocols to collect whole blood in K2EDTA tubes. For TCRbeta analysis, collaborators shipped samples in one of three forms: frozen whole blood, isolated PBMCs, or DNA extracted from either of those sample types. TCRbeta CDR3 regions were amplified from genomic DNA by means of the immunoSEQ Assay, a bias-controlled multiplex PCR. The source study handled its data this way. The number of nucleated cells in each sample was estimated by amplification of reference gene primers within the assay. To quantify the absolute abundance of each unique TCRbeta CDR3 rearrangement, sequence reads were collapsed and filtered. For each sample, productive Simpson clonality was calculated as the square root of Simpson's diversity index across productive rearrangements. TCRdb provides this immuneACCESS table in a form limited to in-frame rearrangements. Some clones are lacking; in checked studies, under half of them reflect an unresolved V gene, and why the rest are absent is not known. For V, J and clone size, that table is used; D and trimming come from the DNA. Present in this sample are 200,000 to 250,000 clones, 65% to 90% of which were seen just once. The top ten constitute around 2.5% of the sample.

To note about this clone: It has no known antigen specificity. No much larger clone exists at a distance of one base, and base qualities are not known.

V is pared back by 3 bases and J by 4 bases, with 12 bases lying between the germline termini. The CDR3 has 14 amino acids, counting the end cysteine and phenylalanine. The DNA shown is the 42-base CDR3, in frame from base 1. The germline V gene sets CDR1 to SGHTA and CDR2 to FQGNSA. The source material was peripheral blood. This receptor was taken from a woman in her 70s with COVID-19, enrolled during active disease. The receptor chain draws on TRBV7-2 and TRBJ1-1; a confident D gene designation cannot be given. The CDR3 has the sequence CASSFLEGSTEAFF. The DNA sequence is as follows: TGTGCCAGCAGCTTCTTAGAGGGTTCCACTGAAGCTTTCTTT.